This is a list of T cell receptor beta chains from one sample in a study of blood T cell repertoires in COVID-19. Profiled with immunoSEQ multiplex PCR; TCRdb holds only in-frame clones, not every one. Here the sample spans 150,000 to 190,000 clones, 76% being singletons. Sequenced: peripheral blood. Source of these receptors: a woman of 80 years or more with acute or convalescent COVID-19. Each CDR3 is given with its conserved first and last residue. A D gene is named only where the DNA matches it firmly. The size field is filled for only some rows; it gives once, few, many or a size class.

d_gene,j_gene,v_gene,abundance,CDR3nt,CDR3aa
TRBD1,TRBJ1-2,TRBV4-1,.,TGCGCCAGCAGCCAAGATTACCTTGACAGGGAAGGCTACACCTTC,CASSQDYLDREGYTF
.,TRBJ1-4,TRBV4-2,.,TGTGCCAGCAGCCAAGATAAGGGGCAGGGTAGCGAAAAACTGTTTTTT,CASSQDKGQGSEKLFF
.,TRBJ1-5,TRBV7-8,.,TGTGCCAGCAGCTTAGGCGGGGGGCGAAGCAATCAGCCCCAGCATTTT,CASSLGGGRSNQPQHF
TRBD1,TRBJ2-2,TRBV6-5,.,TGTGCCAGCACGGGGACAGGGGTTACCGGGGAGCTGTTTTTT,CASTGTGVTGELFF
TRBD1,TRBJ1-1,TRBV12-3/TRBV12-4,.,TGTGCCAGCAGTCTCCGGGACAGCACTGAAGCTTTCTTT,CASSLRDSTEAFF
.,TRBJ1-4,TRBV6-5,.,TGTGCCAGCAGTTATAATTTAGGGAGAAAACTGTTTTTT,CASSYNLGRKLFF
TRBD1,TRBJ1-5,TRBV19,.,TGTGCCAGTAGCCCGGGTAGGGGGCGTTTCAATCAGCCCCAGCATTTT,CASSPGRGRFNQPQHF
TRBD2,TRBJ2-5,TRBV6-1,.,TGTGCCAGCAGTGATTGGCGGGAGGAGGAGACCCAGTACTTC,CASSDWREEETQYF
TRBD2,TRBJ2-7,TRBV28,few,TGTGCCAGCACTAAGGCCGGTCTAGCGGGGACCCACGAGCAGTACTTC,CASTKAGLAGTHEQYF
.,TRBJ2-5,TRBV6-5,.,TGTGCCAGCAGTTTTGGAACAGGCAGGGTGGCCCAGTACTTC,CASSFGTGRVAQYF
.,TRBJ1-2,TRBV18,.,TGTGCCAGCTCACCCCCGGACAGCCATCTCACTCTTAACTATGGCTACACCTTC,CASSPPDSHLTLNYGYTF
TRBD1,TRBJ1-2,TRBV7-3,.,TGTGCCAGCAGCTTATCGGGACAGGCAAATGGCTACACCTTC,CASSLSGQANGYTF
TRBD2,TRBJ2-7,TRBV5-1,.,TGCGCCAGCAGCTTTTTTCTAGCGGGAGAAAGTATCGACGAGCAGTACTTC,CASSFFLAGESIDEQYF
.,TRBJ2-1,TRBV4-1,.,TGCGCCAGCAGCCAAGGGGAGAGGCTGAGCTCCTACAATGAGCAGTTCTTC,CASSQGERLSSYNEQFF
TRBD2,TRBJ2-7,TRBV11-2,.,TGTGCCAGCAGCCAGCGACTAGCTCCCTACGAGCAGTACTTC,CASSQRLAPYEQYF
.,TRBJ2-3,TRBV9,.,TGTGCCAGCAACGTAGGAGGTGCGTCAGATACGCAGTATTTT,CASNVGGASDTQYF
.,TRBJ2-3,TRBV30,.,TGTGCCTGGAAGCATACGGGTACAGATACGCAGTATTTT,CAWKHTGTDTQYF
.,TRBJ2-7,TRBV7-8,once,TGTGCCAGCAGTCCAGACACCCTCTACGAGCAGTACTTC,CASSPDTLYEQYF
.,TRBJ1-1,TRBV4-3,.,TGCGCCAGCAGCCAAGATCGTATCGCGGGGGAAGCTTTCTTT,CASSQDRIAGEAFF
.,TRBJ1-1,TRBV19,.,TGTGCCAGTAGTATACCTTCTGGGCCTTTAGGCACTGAAGCTTTCTTT,CASSIPSGPLGTEAFF
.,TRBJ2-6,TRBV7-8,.,TGTGCCAGCAGCCCCAACAGGGCTGGGGCCAACGTCCTGACTTTC,CASSPNRAGANVLTF
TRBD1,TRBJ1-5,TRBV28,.,TGTGCCAGCTCTCCGACAGGGTTTGGACAGCCCCAGCATTTT,CASSPTGFGQPQHF
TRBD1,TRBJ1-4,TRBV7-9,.,TGTGCCAGCAGCTCAGGACAGGGGTATCAACTGTTTTTT,CASSSGQGYQLFF
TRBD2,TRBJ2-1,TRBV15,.,TGTGCCACCAGCAGAAGGGCTAGCGGGAAGGGCTCCTACAATGAGCAGTTCTTC,CATSRRASGKGSYNEQFF
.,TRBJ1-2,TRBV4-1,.,TGCGCCAGCAGCCAAGACTCGGGGGGCGATTATGGCTACACCTTC,CASSQDSGGDYGYTF
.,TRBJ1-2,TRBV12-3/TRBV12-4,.,TGTGCCAGCAGGCCGGGGACACTGGATGGCTACACCTTC,CASRPGTLDGYTF
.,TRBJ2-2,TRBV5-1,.,TGCGCCAGCAGCTCCGGGACATACCCCGGGGAGCTGTTTTTT,CASSSGTYPGELFF
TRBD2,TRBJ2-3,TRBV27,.,TGTGCCAGCAGTTCGTGGGGCGGGAGTGGCACAGATACGCAGTATTTT,CASSSWGGSGTDTQYF
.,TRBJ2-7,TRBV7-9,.,TGTGCCAGCAGCTTAGGGACATGGGGCAACTACGAGCAGTACTTC,CASSLGTWGNYEQYF
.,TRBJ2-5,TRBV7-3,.,TGTGCCAGCAGCACCTCTGGCCTAGCACAAGAGACCCAGTACTTC,CASSTSGLAQETQYF
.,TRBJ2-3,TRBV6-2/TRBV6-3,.,TGTGCCAGCAGTTATGGTGTGGCAGGGGGCACAGATACGCAGTATTTT,CASSYGVAGGTDTQYF
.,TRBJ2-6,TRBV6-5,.,TGTGCCAGCACGGGTTCTGGGGCCAACGTCCTGACTTTC,CASTGSGANVLTF
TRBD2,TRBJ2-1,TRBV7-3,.,TGTGCCAGCAGCTTAACAGCGGGACACAATGAGCAGTTCTTC,CASSLTAGHNEQFF
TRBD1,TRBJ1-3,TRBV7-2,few,TGTGCCAGCAGACCTTGGACAGGCCTTGGAAACACCATATATTTT,CASRPWTGLGNTIYF
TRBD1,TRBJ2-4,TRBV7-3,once,TGTGCCAGCAGCCTCTACGGACAGGAAGACATTCAGTACTTC,CASSLYGQEDIQYF
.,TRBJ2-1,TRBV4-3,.,TGCGCCAGCAGCCAAGATCAGACAGACAATGAGCAGTTCTTC,CASSQDQTDNEQFF
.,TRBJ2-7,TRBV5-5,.,TGTGCCAGCAGCTTCGGGGAACCCGCCTACGAGCAGTACTTC,CASSFGEPAYEQYF
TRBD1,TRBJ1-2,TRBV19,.,TGTGCCAGTAAGGGGACAGGGCCTTCGCGGGGCTACACCTTC,CASKGTGPSRGYTF
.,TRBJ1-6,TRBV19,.,TGTGCCAGTAGTGCGAATTCACCCCTCCACTTT,CASSANSPLHF
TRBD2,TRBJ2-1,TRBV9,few,TGTGCCAGCAGCGAGGGTAGCGGGGGGGAGTACAATGAGCAGTTCTTC,CASSEGSGGEYNEQFF
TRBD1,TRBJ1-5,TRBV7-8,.,TGTGCCAGCAGCTCCACCGACAGGGCCCAGCATTTT,CASSSTDRAQHF
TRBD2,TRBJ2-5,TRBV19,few,TGTGCCAGTACCCCACGGAGATCGACTAGCGGGAGAAGAGAGACCCAGTACTTC,CASTPRRSTSGRRETQYF
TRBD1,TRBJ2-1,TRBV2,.,TGTGCCAGCAAGGACAGGGGTTTCTACAATGAGCAGTTCTTC,CASKDRGFYNEQFF
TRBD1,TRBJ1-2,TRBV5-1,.,TGCGCCAGCAGCTTGGGAGGGGGCGCCTCCCCACGGAGGATCAACTATGGCTACACCTTC,CASSLGGGASPRRINYGYTF
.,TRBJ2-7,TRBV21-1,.,TGTGCCAGCAGCAAATCTGACGGGAGCGGCTACGAGCAGTACTTC,CASSKSDGSGYEQYF
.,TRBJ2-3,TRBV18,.,TGTGCCAGCTCACCGTGGGAGTCAGAGACGCAGTATTTT,CASSPWESETQYF
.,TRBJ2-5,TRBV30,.,TGTGCCTGGAACGCCCCGACAGGAGACCAAGAGACCCAGTACTTC,CAWNAPTGDQETQYF
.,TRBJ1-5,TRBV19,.,TGTGCCAGTAGTATTATGTCCAGTAATCAGCCCCAGCATTTT,CASSIMSSNQPQHF
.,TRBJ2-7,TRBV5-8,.,TGTGCCAGCAGCGTCCTAGGCCACTACGAGCAGTACTTC,CASSVLGHYEQYF
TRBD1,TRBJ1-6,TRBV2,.,TGTGCCAGCAGTGAGTCGTTCAGGGGGAGTTCACCCCTCCACTTT,CASSESFRGSSPLHF
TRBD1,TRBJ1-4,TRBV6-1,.,TGTGCCAGGGAAGGACAGGGGGTTGAGAGAAAACTGTTTTTT,CAREGQGVERKLFF
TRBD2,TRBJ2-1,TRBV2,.,TGTGCCAGCAGTAGACTAGCGGGAGACTACAATGAGCAGTTCTTC,CASSRLAGDYNEQFF
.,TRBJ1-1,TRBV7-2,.,TGTGCCAGCAGCCCCCCAACACGGAACACTGAAGCTTTCTTT,CASSPPTRNTEAFF